This is a list of T cell receptor beta chains from one sample in a study of radiation and T cells in renal cell carcinoma. Only in-frame clones appear in the TCRdb table, and some are missing; sequencing was by immunoSEQ multiplex PCR. Found here are some 80,000 clones, 83% of them singletons; the top ten hold about 2.4%. The sample was blood, taken from a patient whose treatment included radiotherapy and nephrectomy. The receptors come from a woman aged 60 to 75 with renal cell carcinoma. Both conserved end residues are part of each CDR3. The D gene is left open where the match is weak. The size entry is marked missing in some rows and otherwise reads once, few, many or a size class.

d_call	j_call	clone_size	v_call	cdr3_nt	cdr3_aa
.	TRBJ2-1	.	TRBV25-1	TGTGCCAGCAGTGGCGACCCCGATGAGCAGTTCTTC	CASSGDPDEQFF
.	TRBJ1-4	.	TRBV6-6	TGTGCCAGCGGAGATGCAACTAATGAAAAACTGTTTTTT	CASGDATNEKLFF
TRBD1	TRBJ2-5	.	TRBV11-3	TGTGCCAGCAGCTCCTGGGACAGGGGCGGAGAAGAGACCCAGTACTTC	CASSSWDRGGEETQYF
TRBD1	TRBJ1-1	.	TRBV5-1	TGCGCCAGCAGCTTGAGGCGCACAGGGGGAGGGAACACTGAAGCTTTCTTT	CASSLRRTGGGNTEAFF
TRBD1	TRBJ1-2	.	TRBV4-1	TGCGCCAGCAGCCAAGGGGACAGCCCCTATGGCTACACCTTC	CASSQGDSPYGYTF
.	TRBJ2-4	.	TRBV7-9	TGTGCCAGCAGCAAACTGAATCTAGCCAAAAACATTCAGTACTTC	CASSKLNLAKNIQYF
.	TRBJ1-2	.	TRBV2	TGTGCCAGTCAGGAAGGGGCGTACGGCTACACCTTC	CASQEGAYGYTF
.	TRBJ2-1	.	TRBV21-1	TGTGCTATGGCTTTGCGGGGGCCCTCCACGAATGAGCAGTTCTTC	CAMALRGPSTNEQFF
TRBD2	TRBJ2-2	.	TRBV19	TGTGCCAGTAGTATCGGACTAGCGGGAGTAGACGGGGAGCTGTTTTTT	CASSIGLAGVDGELFF
.	TRBJ1-2	.	TRBV28	TGTGCCACCGTGGAGACGGGGTTAAGTGGCTACACCTTC	CATVETGLSGYTF
TRBD1	TRBJ1-1	.	TRBV7-9	TGTGCCAGCAGCACCGGGACAGGGGGAACTGAAGCTTTCTTT	CASSTGTGGTEAFF
TRBD1	TRBJ2-7	.	TRBV7-9	TGTGCCAGCAGCCCCGCCCGGGACAGGGGCCTATACGAGCAGTACTTC	CASSPARDRGLYEQYF
.	TRBJ1-2	.	TRBV9	TGTGCCAGCAGCGTTGATCCGGGACGGAGTTTAAAGGGCTACACCTTC	CASSVDPGRSLKGYTF
.	TRBJ2-1	.	TRBV19	TGTGCCAGTAGTGGGTTGACGTACAATGAGCAGTTCTTC	CASSGLTYNEQFF
.	TRBJ2-3	.	TRBV5-1	TGCGCCAGCAGCTCCGGGAAAGGAGGGGATACAGATACGCAGTATTTT	CASSSGKGGDTDTQYF
.	TRBJ1-2	.	TRBV6-1	TGTGCCAGCGCCCGAAGGCCCTATGGCTACACCTTC	CASARRPYGYTF
.	TRBJ2-7	.	TRBV28	TGTGCCAGCAGTTCCGATTTCGGGCACCGCTACGAGCAGTACTTC	CASSSDFGHRYEQYF
.	TRBJ2-2	.	TRBV9	TGTGCCAGCAGCCCAGACACCGGGGAGCTGTTTTTT	CASSPDTGELFF
.	TRBJ1-6	.	TRBV28	TGTGCCAGCAGTTTATATAGGGCCGCTCGTTCCAGTTCACCCCTCCACTTT	CASSLYRAARSSSPLHF
TRBD2	TRBJ2-7	.	TRBV19	TGTGCCAGTAGTATAGATGCGGCAGTTGCGCGGGGGGAGCAGTACTTC	CASSIDAAVARGEQYF
.	TRBJ1-2	.	TRBV11-1	TGTGCCAGCAGCAAGACCGGGGAGTATGGCTACACCTTC	CASSKTGEYGYTF
.	TRBJ2-7	.	TRBV28	TGTGCCAGCAGTGGCTACGAGCAGTACTTC	CASSGYEQYF
.	TRBJ1-5	.	TRBV4-2	TGTGCCAGCAGCCAAGATATAGTCGGCGGGGCCCGCAATCAGCCCCAGCATTTT	CASSQDIVGGARNQPQHF
.	TRBJ2-7	.	TRBV29-1	TGCAGCGTTGAAAGGAGGGGGACAGTTTCCTACGAGCAGTACTTC	CSVERRGTVSYEQYF
.	TRBJ2-6	.	TRBV30	TGTGCCTGGGAGGGGACTGGGGCCAACGTCCTGACTTTC	CAWEGTGANVLTF
.	TRBJ2-2	.	TRBV7-9	TGTGCCAGCAGCCTCGACGGGCAGACCACCGGGGAGCTGTTTTTT	CASSLDGQTTGELFF
.	TRBJ1-1	.	TRBV7-2	TGTGCCAGCAGTTTAACCAGGGGTGTTAACACTGAAGCTTTCTTT	CASSLTRGVNTEAFF
TRBD1	TRBJ2-7	.	TRBV2	TGTGCCAGCAGTGTCGGGACAGGGGACTCCTACGAGCAGTACTTC	CASSVGTGDSYEQYF
.	TRBJ1-1	.	TRBV5-1	TGCGCCAGCAGCGGGACGGTTAACACTGAAGCTTTCTTT	CASSGTVNTEAFF
TRBD1	TRBJ1-1	.	TRBV10-2	TGCGCCAGCAGCCCGACAGGGATTAACACTGAAGCTTTCTTT	CASSPTGINTEAFF
.	TRBJ1-1	.	TRBV19	TGTGCCAGTAGTCCTCGCTGGGACACTGAAGCTTTCTTT	CASSPRWDTEAFF
.	TRBJ1-5	.	TRBV21-1	TGTGCCAGCGAGAGGGGGGCCAATCAGCCCCAGCATTTT	CASERGANQPQHF
.	TRBJ2-7	.	TRBV27	TGTGCCAGCAGCCGCCAGGGCTACGAGCAGTACTTC	CASSRQGYEQYF
TRBD1	TRBJ1-2	few	TRBV2	TGTGCCAGCAGTTCCGACAGGGGGGGGTATGGCTACACCTTC	CASSSDRGGYGYTF
.	TRBJ2-5	.	TRBV13	TGTGCCAGCAGCTCCGTGGGGCGGGAAGAGACCCAGTACTTC	CASSSVGREETQYF
.	TRBJ1-4	few	TRBV4-1	TGCGCCAGCAGCTCGCGACGGGACTGGGAAAAACTGTTTTTT	CASSSRRDWEKLFF
.	TRBJ1-5	.	TRBV4-1	TGCGCCAGCAGCCAAGATCGGGGCGGTTCTCGGCAGCCCCAGCATTTT	CASSQDRGGSRQPQHF
.	TRBJ2-1	.	TRBV5-1	TGCGCCAGCAGCTTTACCCGCGATGAGCAGTTCTTC	CASSFTRDEQFF
TRBD2	TRBJ2-2	.	TRBV19	TGTGCCAGTAGTATAGCCTGGGAGGGCAACACCGGGGAGCTGTTTTTT	CASSIAWEGNTGELFF
.	TRBJ2-2	.	TRBV5-1	TGCGCCAGCAGCTCGAGCGGCAACACCGGGGAGCTGTTTTTT	CASSSSGNTGELFF
.	TRBJ1-5	few	TRBV18	TGTGCCAGCTCACCAACGGGGCAACCCCAGCATTTT	CASSPTGQPQHF
.	TRBJ1-1	.	TRBV6-6	TGTGCCAGCAGTCCCCCCAAAGGGAACACTGAAGCTTTCTTT	CASSPPKGNTEAFF
.	TRBJ2-2	.	TRBV9	TGTGCCAGCAGCGTAGAGGTGGCGAGGGGAGGCACCGGGGAGCTGTTTTTT	CASSVEVARGGTGELFF
TRBD2	TRBJ2-5	.	TRBV6-1	TGTGCCAGCAGTGAAGTCCCCGGGACTAGCGGGTACCAAGAGACCCAGTACTTC	CASSEVPGTSGYQETQYF
TRBD1	TRBJ1-5	.	TRBV18	TGTGCCAGCTCAAAGGACAGGGGTGATCAGCCCCAGCATTTT	CASSKDRGDQPQHF
.	TRBJ1-2	.	TRBV19	TGTGCCAGTAGTCAAGGGACGGTGGCTCGCGGCTACACCTTC	CASSQGTVARGYTF